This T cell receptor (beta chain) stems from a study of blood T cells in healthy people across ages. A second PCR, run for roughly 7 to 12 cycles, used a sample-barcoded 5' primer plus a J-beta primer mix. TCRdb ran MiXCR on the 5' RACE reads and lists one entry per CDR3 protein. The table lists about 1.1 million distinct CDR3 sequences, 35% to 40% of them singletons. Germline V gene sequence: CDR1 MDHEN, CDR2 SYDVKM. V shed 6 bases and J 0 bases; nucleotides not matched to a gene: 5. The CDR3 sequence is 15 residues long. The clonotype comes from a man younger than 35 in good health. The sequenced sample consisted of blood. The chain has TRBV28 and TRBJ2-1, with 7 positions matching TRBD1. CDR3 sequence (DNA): TGTGCCAGCAGCCAAGGGGGCTTCTCCTACAATGAGCAGTTCTTC. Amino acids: CASSQGGFSYNEQFF.